This T cell receptor (beta chain) was captured by sequencing in a study of blood T cell repertoires in COVID-19. Study context: In each case, the material was cDNA or gDNA derived from T cells, B-cell-depleted T cells, or PBMCs.

Original data processing: Using reference gene primer amplification, nucleated cell counts were estimated. TCRdb's copy holds only in-frame clones and misses some; the assay was immunoSEQ multiplex PCR. V, J and clone size reflect that table, while D and trimming were determined from the DNA. The profile shows 110,000 or so clones, around 90% of them singletons. This CDR3 has 17 residues. CDR1 MDHEN and CDR2 SYDVKM come from the germline V gene. Trimming took 5 bases from V and 3 from J, leaving 22 bases between them. This chain joins TRBV28 and TRBJ1-2; D possibly corresponds to TRBD1 (6 bases). Sample: peripheral blood. This TCR derives from a woman aged 45-65 years with acute or convalescent COVID-19. In DNA, the CDR3 is TGTGCCAGCAGTCCTACAGGGCTCACTATGGTCCACTATGGCTACACCTTC. It codes for CASSPTGLTMVHYGYTF.